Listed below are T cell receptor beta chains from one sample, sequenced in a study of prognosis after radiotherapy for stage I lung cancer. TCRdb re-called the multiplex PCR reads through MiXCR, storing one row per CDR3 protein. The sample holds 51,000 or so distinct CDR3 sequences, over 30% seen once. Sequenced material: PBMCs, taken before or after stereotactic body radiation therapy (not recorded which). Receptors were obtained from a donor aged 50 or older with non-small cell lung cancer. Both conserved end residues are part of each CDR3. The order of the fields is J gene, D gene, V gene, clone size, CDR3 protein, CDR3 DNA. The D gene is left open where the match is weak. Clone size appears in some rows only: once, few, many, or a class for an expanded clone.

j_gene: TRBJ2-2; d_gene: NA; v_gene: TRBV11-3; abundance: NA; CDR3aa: CASSLPVRDTISGELFF; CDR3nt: TGTGCCAGCAGCTTACCCGTCCGGGATACGATCTCCGGGGAGCTGTTTTTT
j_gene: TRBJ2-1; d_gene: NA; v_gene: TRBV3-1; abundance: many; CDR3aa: CASSQVRAREQFF; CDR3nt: TGTGCCAGCAGCCAGGTCAGGGCTCGTGAGCAGTTCTTC
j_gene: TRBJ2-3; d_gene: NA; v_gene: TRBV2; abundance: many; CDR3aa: CASSPIRDTQYF; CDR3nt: TGTGCCAGCTCCCCAATCAGGGATACGCAGTATTTT
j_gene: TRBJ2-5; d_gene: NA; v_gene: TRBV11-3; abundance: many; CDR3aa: CASSPGFRGQETQYF; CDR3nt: TGTGCCAGCAGCCCAGGGTTCAGGGGCCAAGAGACCCAGTACTTC
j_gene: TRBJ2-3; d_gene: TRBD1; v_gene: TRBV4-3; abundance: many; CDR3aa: CASSRGTGASTDTQYF; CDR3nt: TGCGCCAGCAGCCGAGGGACAGGGGCGTCCACAGATACGCAGTATTTT
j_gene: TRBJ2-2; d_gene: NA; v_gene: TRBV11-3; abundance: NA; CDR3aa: CASSYRANTGELFF; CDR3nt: TGTGCCAGCAGCTATCGGGCGAACACCGGGGAGCTGTTTTTT
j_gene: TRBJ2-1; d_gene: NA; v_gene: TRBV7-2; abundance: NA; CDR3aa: CASSLNPTGFGNEQFF; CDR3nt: TGTGCCAGCAGCCTAAACCCGACAGGTTTCGGGAATGAGCAGTTCTTC
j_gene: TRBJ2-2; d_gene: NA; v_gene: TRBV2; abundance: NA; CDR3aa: CASSSQGVNTGELFF; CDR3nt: TGTGCCAGCAGTTCACAGGGTGTGAACACCGGGGAGCTGTTTTTT
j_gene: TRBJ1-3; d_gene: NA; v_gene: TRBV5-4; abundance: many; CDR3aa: CASSLAGRGGNTIYF; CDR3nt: TGTGCCAGCAGCTTGGCCGGCAGGGGCGGCAACACCATATATTTT
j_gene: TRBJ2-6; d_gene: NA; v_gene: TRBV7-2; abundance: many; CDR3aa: CASSLEPIRREGSWSSGANVLTF; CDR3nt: TGTGCCAGCAGCTTAGAGCCCATCCGACGGGAAGGTTCCTGGAGCTCTGGGGCCAACGTCCTGACTTTC
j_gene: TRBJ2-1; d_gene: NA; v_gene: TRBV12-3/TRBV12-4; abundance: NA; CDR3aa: CASSPLPGEMGAPSYNEQFF; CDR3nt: TGTGCCAGCAGTCCTCTTCCGGGTGAGATGGGGGCACCCTCCTACAATGAGCAGTTCTTC
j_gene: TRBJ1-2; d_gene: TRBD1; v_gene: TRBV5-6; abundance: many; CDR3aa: CASSSTGGRGYTF; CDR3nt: TGTGCCAGCAGCTCGACAGGGGGTCGAGGCTACACCTTC
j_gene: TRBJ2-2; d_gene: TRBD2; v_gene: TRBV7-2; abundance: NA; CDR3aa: CASSLGFLADTGELFF; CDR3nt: TGTGCCAGCAGCTTAGGGTTTCTAGCGGACACCGGGGAGCTGTTTTTT
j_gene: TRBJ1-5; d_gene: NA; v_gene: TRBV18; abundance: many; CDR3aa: CASSPEGGARGNQPQHF; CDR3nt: TGTGCCAGCTCCCCAGAGGGGGGGGCGAGAGGCAATCAGCCCCAGCATTTT
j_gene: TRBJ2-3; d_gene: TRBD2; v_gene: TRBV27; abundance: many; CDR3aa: CASRVASGSSGTQYF; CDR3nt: TGTGCCAGCAGAGTAGCTAGCGGGAGTTCGGGTACGCAGTATTTT
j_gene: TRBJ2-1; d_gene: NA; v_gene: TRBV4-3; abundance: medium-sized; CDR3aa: CASSQEGGGLNNEQFF; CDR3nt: TGCGCCAGCAGCCAAGAAGGGGGTGGGCTAAACAATGAGCAGTTCTTC
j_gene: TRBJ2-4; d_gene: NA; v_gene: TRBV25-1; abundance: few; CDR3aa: CASSDIGVGVGNIQYF; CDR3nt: TGTGCCAGCAGTGACATAGGGGTTGGGGTTGGAAACATTCAGTACTTC
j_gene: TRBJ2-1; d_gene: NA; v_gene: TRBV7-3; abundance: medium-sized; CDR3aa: CASSLWLPPEGEQFF; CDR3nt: TGTGCCAGCAGCTTATGGTTGCCCCCCGAGGGCGAGCAGTTCTTC
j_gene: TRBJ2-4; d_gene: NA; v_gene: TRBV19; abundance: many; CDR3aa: CATKDRNKNIQYF; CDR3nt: TGTGCCACCAAGGACAGAAACAAAAACATTCAGTACTTC
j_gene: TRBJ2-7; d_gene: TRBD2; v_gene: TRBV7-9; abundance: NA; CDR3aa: CASSSSGAGGYEQYF; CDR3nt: TGTGCCAGCAGCTCTAGCGGGGCGGGAGGTTACGAGCAGTACTTC
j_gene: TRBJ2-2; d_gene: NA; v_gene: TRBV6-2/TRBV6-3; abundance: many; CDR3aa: CAARRGGTNTGELFF; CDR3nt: TGTGCCGCCCGAAGGGGCGGAACGAACACCGGGGAGCTGTTTTTT
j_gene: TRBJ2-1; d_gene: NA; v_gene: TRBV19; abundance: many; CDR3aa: CASGGRGASYNEQFF; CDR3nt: TGTGCCAGTGGGGGTCGGGGGGCATCCTACAATGAGCAGTTCTTC
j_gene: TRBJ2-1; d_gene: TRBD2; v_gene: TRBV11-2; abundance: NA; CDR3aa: CAISRTSGENEQFF; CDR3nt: TGTGCCATCAGCCGGACTAGCGGTGAGAATGAGCAGTTCTTC
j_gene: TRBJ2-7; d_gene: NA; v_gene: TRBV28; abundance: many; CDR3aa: CASSSGRTGPYEQYF; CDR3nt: TGTGCCAGCAGTTCGGGCCGGACTGGGCCCTACGAGCAGTACTTC
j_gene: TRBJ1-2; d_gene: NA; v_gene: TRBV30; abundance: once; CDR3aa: CAWGTNRVQLGYTF; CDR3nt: TGTGCCTGGGGCACAAACCGGGTGCAACTTGGCTACACCTTC
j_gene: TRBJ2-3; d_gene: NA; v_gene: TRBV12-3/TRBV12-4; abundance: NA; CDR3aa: CASGSSGGSDTQYF; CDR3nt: TGTGCCAGCGGGAGTTCAGGGGGGTCAGATACGCAGTATTTT
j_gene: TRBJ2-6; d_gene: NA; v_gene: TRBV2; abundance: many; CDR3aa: CASRKGSSSGANVLTF; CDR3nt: TGTGCCAGCAGGAAGGGGAGCAGCTCTGGGGCCAACGTCCTGACTTTC
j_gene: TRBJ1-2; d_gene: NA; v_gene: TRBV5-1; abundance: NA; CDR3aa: CASSLAQEGYGYTF; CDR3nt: TGCGCCAGCAGCTTGGCGCAGGAAGGCTATGGCTACACCTTC
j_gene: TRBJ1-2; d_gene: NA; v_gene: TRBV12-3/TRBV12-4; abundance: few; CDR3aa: CASSLRSNYGYTF; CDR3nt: TGTGCCAGCAGTTTGAGATCTAACTATGGCTACACCTTC
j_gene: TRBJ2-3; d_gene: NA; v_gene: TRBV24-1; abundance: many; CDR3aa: CATGGLFSTDTQYF; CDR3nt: TGTGCCACCGGAGGACTGTTTTCCACAGATACGCAGTATTTT
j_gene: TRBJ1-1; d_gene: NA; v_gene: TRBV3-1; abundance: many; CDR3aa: CASSQRVQRGTEAFF; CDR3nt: TGTGCCAGCAGCCAAAGGGTCCAGAGAGGTACTGAAGCTTTCTTT
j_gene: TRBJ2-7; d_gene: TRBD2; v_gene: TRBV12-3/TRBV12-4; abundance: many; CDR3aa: CASSAALAAYEQYF; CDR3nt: TGTGCCAGCAGTGCTGCGCTAGCGGCCTACGAGCAGTACTTC
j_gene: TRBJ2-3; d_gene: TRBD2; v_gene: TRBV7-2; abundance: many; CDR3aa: CASSLARTSGRGTDTQYF; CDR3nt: TGTGCCAGCAGCTTAGCCCGGACTAGCGGGAGAGGCACAGATACGCAGTATTTT
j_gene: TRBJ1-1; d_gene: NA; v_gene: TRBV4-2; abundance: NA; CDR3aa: CASSQERGMGTEAFF; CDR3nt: TGTGCCAGCAGCCAAGAGAGGGGGATGGGGACAGAAGCTTTCTTT
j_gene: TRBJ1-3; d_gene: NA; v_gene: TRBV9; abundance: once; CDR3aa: CASIPLPPQGSFGNTIYF; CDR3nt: TGTGCCAGCATCCCTCTCCCTCCCCAAGGAAGCTTTGGAAACACCATATATTTT
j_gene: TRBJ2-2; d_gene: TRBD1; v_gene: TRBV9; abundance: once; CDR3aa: CASSLAPGGTGGGTGELFF; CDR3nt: TGTGCCAGCAGCTTAGCCCCCGGGGGCACAGGGGGCGGCACCGGGGAGCTGTTTTTT
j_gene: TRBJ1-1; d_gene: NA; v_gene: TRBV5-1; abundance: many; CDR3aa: CASSLVVSGAAEAFF; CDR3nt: TGCGCCAGCAGCTTGGTCGTGAGCGGGGCTGCTGAAGCTTTCTTT
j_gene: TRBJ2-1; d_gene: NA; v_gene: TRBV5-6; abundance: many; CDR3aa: CASNPPNGADEQFF; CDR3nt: TGTGCCAGCAACCCCCCCAACGGTGCGGACGAGCAGTTCTTC
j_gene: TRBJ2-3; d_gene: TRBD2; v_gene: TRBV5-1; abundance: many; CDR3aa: CASSLAPSGSDTQYF; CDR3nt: TGCGCCAGCAGCTTGGCCCCTAGCGGGTCAGATACGCAGTATTTT
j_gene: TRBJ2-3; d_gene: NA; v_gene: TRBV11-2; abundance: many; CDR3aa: CASSPAGAFTDTQYF; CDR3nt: TGTGCCAGCAGCCCTGCGGGCGCCTTCACAGATACGCAGTATTTT
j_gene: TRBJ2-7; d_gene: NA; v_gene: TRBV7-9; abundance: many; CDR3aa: CASSLSHEQYF; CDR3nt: TGTGCCAGCAGCTTATCCCACGAGCAGTACTTC
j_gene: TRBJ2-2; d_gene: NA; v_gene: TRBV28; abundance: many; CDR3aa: CASSGGGFNTGELFF; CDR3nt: TGTGCCAGCAGTGGAGGGGGTTTCAACACCGGGGAGCTGTTTTTT
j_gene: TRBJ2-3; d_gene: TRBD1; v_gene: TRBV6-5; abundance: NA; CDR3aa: CASSYSRGQGSTDVTVSYTQYF; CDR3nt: TGTGCCAGCAGTTACTCGAGGGGACAGGGAAGTACAGACGTTACTGTCTCATATACGCAGTATTTT
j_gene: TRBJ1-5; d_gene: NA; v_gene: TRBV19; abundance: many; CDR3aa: CASSIKGWQPQHF; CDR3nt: TGTGCCAGTAGTATAAAGGGTTGGCAGCCCCAGCATTTT
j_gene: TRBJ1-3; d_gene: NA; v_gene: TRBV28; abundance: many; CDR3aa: CASSFTSGNTIYF; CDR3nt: TGTGCCAGCAGTTTCACCTCTGGAAACACCATATATTTT
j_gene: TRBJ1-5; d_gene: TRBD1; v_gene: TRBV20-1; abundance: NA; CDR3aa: CSARLSGGQPQHF; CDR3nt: TGCAGTGCTAGACTTTCAGGGGGCCAGCCACAGCATTTT
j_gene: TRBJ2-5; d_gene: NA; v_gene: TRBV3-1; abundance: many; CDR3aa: CASSQAAGQETQYF; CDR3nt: TGTGCCAGCAGCCAAGCCGCGGGACAAGAGACCCAGTACTTC
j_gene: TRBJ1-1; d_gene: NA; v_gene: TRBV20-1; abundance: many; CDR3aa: CSASKEHRPNTEAFF; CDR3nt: TGCAGTGCTAGTAAGGAGCACAGGCCGAACACTGAAGCTTTCTTT
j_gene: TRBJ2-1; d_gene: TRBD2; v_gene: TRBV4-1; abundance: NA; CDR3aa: CASSRVLAVTGGEQFF; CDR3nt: TGCGCCAGCAGCCGAGTCCTAGCGGTTACGGGGGGTGAGCAGTTCTTC
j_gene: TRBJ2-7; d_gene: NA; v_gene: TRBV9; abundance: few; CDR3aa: CASSPRQRAMGEQYF; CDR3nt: TGTGCCAGCAGCCCCCGTCAGCGGGCGATGGGCGAGCAGTACTTC